This record covers a single TCR beta chain. This sample was included in a study of early T cells in non-severe SARS-CoV-2 infection. TCRdb processed the 5' RACE reads anew with MiXCR; each CDR3 protein has one entry. The table records 70,000 to 95,000 distinct CDR3 sequences, roughly 14% of them present only once. The CDR3 runs 16 residues. Germline values: CDR1 SQVTM, CDR2 ANQGSEA. J lost 1 base, V lost 0 bases, and 7 bases had no gene match. The clonotype was recovered from an adult who was a healthcare worker with PCR-confirmed SARS-CoV-2 infection or an uninfected control (not recorded which). V is TRBV29-1 and J is TRBJ2-5; 8 bases line up with TRBD1. Sample: whole blood. This CDR3 is CSVEDQGQAIQETQYF. In nucleotides, the CDR3 is TGCAGCGTTGAAGATCAGGGACAGGCTATCCAAGAGACCCAGTACTTC.